The T cell receptor (beta chain) described here comes from a study of cytomegalovirus exposure and HLA in healthy donors. Amplification used 60 Vbeta primers and 13 Jbeta primers. The table came from immunoSEQ multiplex PCR; TCRdb's copy has only in-frame clones and leaves some out. The sample lists around 150,000 clones; 70% to 85% were seen once. In this sample, this clone turned up a few times. Antigen specificity is unknown. Regarding donors, all were healthy bone marrow donors. CDR1 is LGHNA, CDR2 YNFKEQ, per germline. This CDR3 is built from 16 residues. Trimming at V came to 1 base and at J to 8 bases, leaving 6 bases not matched to a gene. Study results and caveats: Later on, an analysis tied approximately 17,000 TCR beta sequences to HLA alleles at 0.05 false discovery rate.

The sample taken for sequencing was PBMCs. This chain joins TRBV4-2 and TRBJ1-4; 11 bases fit TRBD1. This clonotype was sampled from a male donor in good health and CMV-seronegative. The CDR3 DNA follows: TGTGCCAGCAGCCAAGGGGGGACAGGGGGGAACGAAAAACTGTTTTTT. Protein product: CASSQGGTGGNEKLFF.